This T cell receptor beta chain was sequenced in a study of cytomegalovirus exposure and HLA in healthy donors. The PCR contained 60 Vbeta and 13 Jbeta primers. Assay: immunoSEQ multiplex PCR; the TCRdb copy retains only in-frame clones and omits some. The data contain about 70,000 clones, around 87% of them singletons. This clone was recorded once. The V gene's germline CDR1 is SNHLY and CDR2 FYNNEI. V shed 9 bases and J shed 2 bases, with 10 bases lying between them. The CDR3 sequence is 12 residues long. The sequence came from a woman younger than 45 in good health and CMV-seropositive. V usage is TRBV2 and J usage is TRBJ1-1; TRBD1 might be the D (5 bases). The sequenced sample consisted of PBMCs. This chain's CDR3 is CASRDRNTEAFF. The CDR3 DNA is TGTGCCAGTCGAGACAGAAACACTGAAGCTTTCTTT.